The next 6 T cell receptor beta chains were all read from a single sample in a study of OX40 agonist ivuxolimab in advanced cancers. Assay used: immunoSEQ multiplex PCR; TCRdb lists only in-frame clones, some missing. This sample has tens of thousands of clones, with 75% to 90% found just once. The input for sequencing was CD4+ or CD8+ T cells sorted from blood, taken in a trial of the OX40 agonist ivuxolimab. Receptors were obtained from an adult with an advanced solid tumor such as melanoma, head and neck, liver or kidney cancer.

The rearrangement uses TRBV7-2 and TRBJ1-1, with TRBD1 identical over 7 bases. The CDR3 spans 16 residues. Germline assignment: CDR1 SGHTA and CDR2 FQGNSA. V lost 5 bases to trimming and J lost 1 base; unmatched junction nucleotides: 10. The CDR3 sequence is CASSRRQGGSNTEAFF. DNA of the CDR3: TGTGCCAGCAGCAGAAGACAGGGAGGGTCGAACACTGAAGCTTTCTTT.

The gene calls are TRBV28 and TRBJ1-2; D is undetermined. V gave up 3 bases and J gave up 0 bases, with 8 bases separating them. Germline V gives CDR1 MDHEN, CDR2 SYDVKM. The length of the CDR3 is 14 residues. The CDR3 DNA reads as TGTGCCAGCAGTTTTGGTCCCGCTAACTATGGCTACACCTTC. Encoded protein: CASSFGPANYGYTF.

The rearrangement links TRBV7-2 to TRBJ2-2, with no clear D. CDR1 and CDR2 (germline): SGHTA, FQGNSA. V gave up 5 bases and J gave up 5 bases, with 12 bases separating them. The CDR3 is 14 amino acids. In DNA form, the CDR3 reads TGTGCCAGCAGCGTGGCTAGAGATACCGGGGAGCTGTTTTTT. Translation: CASSVARDTGELFF.

CDR3 in DNA: TGTGCCAGCAGCCCGTCCGCTAGCGTTACAATTACAGATACGCAGTATTTT. Translated, it gives CASSPSASVTITDTQYF. The V call is TRBV7-2, the J call TRBJ2-3; tentative D call: TRBD2 (6 bases). The V gene's germline CDR1 is SGHTA and CDR2 FQGNSA. The CDR3 is 17 amino acids. V lost 5 bases, J lost 3 bases, and 21 bases lay in between. Based on the CDR3 plus reference TRBV7-2 and TRBJ2-3, the full variable domain is GAGVSQSPSNKVTEKGKDVELRCDPISGHTALYWYRQSLGQGLEFLIYFQGNSAPDKSGLPSDRFSAERTGGSVSTLTIQRTQQEDSAVYLCASSPSASVTITDTQYFGPGTRLTVL.

The chain recombines TRBV28 with TRBJ2-3; weak D call: TRBD2 (5 bases). Trimming took 2 bases from V and 3 from J, leaving 12 bases between them. The CDR3 runs 15 residues. The germline V gene encodes CDR1 MDHEN and CDR2 SYDVKM. This CDR3 reads CASSLEAEGTDTQYF. The DNA of the CDR3 is TGTGCCAGCAGTTTAGAGGCAGAGGGAACAGATACGCAGTATTTT.

The V call is TRBV9, the J call TRBJ1-1; D perhaps matches TRBD1 (6 bases). CDR3 length: 14 residues. V lost 3 bases and J 10 bases, leaving 19 bases between the germline ends. The germline CDR1 and CDR2 sequences are SGDLS and YYNGEE. CDR3 sequence: CASSETGTPGAAFF. CDR3 in DNA: TGTGCCAGCAGCGAAACCGGGACACCAGGGGCAGCTTTCTTT.